This T cell receptor (beta chain) stems from a study of brain T cells in children with intractable seizures. TCRdb keeps only in-frame clones here, not all; method: immunoSEQ multiplex PCR. Here the sample spans some 64,000 clones, roughly 95% being singletons. The CDR3 has 18 amino acids. Germline V gives CDR1 SGHNT, CDR2 YYREEE (reference sequence). V shed 4 bases, J shed 0 bases, and the junction held 9 bases outside the gene matches. The input for sequencing was peripheral blood, taken at surgery. The chain is built from TRBV5-4 and TRBJ2-5; 13 bases align to TRBD2. The receptor comes from a boy in the first two years of life with focal cortical dysplasia and intractable seizures. CDR3 nucleotides: TGTGCCAGCAGCCAGATGGGACTAGCGGGGACGTACCAAGAGACCCAGTACTTC. It translates to CASSQMGLAGTYQETQYF.